The entry that follows covers one TCR beta chain sequence. No antigen is known for it. A single record per CDR3 protein comes from TCRdb applying MiXCR to the reads. The repertoire holds around 430,000 distinct CDR3 sequences, about 42% seen once, with 43% in the top ten. This sample was taken from a study of T cell repertoires in cytomegalovirus infection. Study-wide context: Based on public TCR beta signatures, there were indications of CMV infection and of a matching HLA type.

Findings of the study overall: Dominating the ex vivo response were HLA-C-restricted CMV-specific TCR beta clonotypes. The cumulative frequency of public TCR beta families identified carriers of CMV plus the relevant HLA.

The germline gives CDR1 MDHEN, CDR2 SYDVKM. V lost 5 bases, J lost 8 bases, and 15 bases lay in between. The CDR3 has 13 residues. The V call is TRBV28, the J call TRBJ1-2, with D perhaps TRBD1 (5 bases). The source material was cultured PBMCs, sampled from culture after CMV antigen stimulation. This clonotype was sampled from a human donor in good health (CMV status not recorded). Some clones in this sample may be carry-over from other donors' samples. The CDR3 loop reads CASSPPGGRGYTF. In nucleotides, the CDR3 is TGTGCCAGCAGTCCGCCGGGGGGTAGGGGCTACACCTTC.